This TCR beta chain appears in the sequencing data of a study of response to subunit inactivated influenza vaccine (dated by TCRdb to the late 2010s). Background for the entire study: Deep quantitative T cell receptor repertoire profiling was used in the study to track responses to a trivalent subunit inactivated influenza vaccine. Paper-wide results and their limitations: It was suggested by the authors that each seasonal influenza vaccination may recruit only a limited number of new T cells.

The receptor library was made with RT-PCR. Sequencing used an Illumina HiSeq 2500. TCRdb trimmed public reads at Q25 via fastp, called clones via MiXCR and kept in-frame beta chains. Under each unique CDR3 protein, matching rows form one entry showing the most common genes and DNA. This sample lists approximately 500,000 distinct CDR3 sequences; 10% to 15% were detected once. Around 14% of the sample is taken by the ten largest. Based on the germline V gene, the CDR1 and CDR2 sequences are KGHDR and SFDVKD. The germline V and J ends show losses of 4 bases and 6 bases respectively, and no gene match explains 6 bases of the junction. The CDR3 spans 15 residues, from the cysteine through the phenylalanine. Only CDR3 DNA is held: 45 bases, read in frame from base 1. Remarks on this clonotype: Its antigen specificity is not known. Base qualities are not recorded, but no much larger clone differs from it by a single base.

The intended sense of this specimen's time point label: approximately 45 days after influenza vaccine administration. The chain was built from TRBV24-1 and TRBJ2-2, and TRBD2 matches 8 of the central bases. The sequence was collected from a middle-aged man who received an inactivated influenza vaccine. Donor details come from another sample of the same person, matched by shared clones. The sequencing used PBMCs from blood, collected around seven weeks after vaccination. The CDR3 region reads CATSELGLASGELFF. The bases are TGTGCCACCAGTGAACTTGGACTAGCATCCGGGGAGCTGTTTTTT.